One sample yielded the 15 T cell receptor beta chains listed below, sequenced in a study of OX40 agonist ivuxolimab in advanced cancers. TCRdb's table, derived via immunoSEQ multiplex PCR, lists solely in-frame clones and lacks some. The sample includes 75,000 or so clones, roughly four fifths of them seen just once. Sequenced material: CD4+ or CD8+ T cells sorted from blood, taken in a trial of the OX40 agonist ivuxolimab. These TCRs come from an adult with an advanced solid tumor such as melanoma, head and neck, liver or kidney cancer.

The chain employs TRBV29-1 and TRBJ2-5, with TRBD1 matching over 12 bases. V trimming: 8 bases; J trimming: 5 bases; junction bases outside the gene matches: 12. The germline gives CDR1 SQVTM, CDR2 ANQGSEA. CDR3 length: 15 residues. CDR3 sequence: CSTRRGQGARETQYF. The CDR3 DNA reads TGCAGCACTCGAAGGGGACAGGGGGCGAGGGAGACCCAGTACTTC.

This sequence joins TRBV6-5 and TRBJ2-7, with D possibly being TRBD1 or TRBD2 (5 bases each). CDR3 length: 13 residues. The germline V gene encodes CDR1 MNHEY and CDR2 SVGAGI. V was clipped by 9 bases and J by 2 bases, with 14 bases between them. The CDR3 loop is CASSRGAPYEQYF. CDR3 nucleotide sequence: TGTGCCAGTTCAAGGGGAGCTCCCTACGAGCAGTACTTC.

The CDR3 coding sequence is TGCGCCAGCAGCCACCGGACAGAAAATTCACCCCTCCACTTT. Translated, it gives CASSHRTENSPLHF. The chain recombines TRBV5-1 with TRBJ1-6, with D possibly being TRBD1 (6 bases). CDR3 length: 14 residues. Per the germline V gene, CDR1 is SGHRS and CDR2 is YFSETQ. Trimming removed 4 bases at V and 7 bases at J, with 12 bases between. Variable domain in full (rest from reference TRBV5-1 and TRBJ1-6): KAGVTQTPRYLIKTRGQQVTLSCSPISGHRSVSWYQQTPGQGLQFLFEYFSETQRNKGNFPGRFSGRQFSNSRSEMNVSTLELGDSALYLCASSHRTENSPLHFGNGTRLTVT.

The rearrangement uses TRBV19 and TRBJ1-3, with TRBD1 matching over 7 bases. The germline V gene has CDR1 LNHDA and CDR2 SQIVND (reference sequence). This CDR3 is built from 15 residues. The V segment lost 5 bases and the J segment 1 base; nucleotides outside the gene matches: 5. This chain's CDR3 is CASSREGASGNTIYF. As DNA, the CDR3 is TGTGCCAGTAGTCGTGAGGGGGCTTCTGGAAACACCATATATTTT.

This chain joins TRBV5-1 and TRBJ2-3; D tentatively reads TRBD1 or TRBD2 (5 bases each). Germline loops: CDR1 SGHRS, CDR2 YFSETQ. Between the trimmed V and J ends, which lost 0 bases and 6 bases, there was a span of 17 bases. The CDR3 totals 16 residues. In DNA form, the CDR3 reads TGCGCCAGCAGCTTGGACGTGGGGGACGGGCAGGATACGCAGTATTTT. Its translation: CASSLDVGDGQDTQYF. The full variable domain, rest sourced from reference TRBV5-1 and TRBJ2-3, is KAGVTQTPRYLIKTRGQQVTLSCSPISGHRSVSWYQQTPGQGLQFLFEYFSETQRNKGNFPGRFSGRQFSNSRSEMNVSTLELGDSALYLCASSLDVGDGQDTQYFGPGTRLTVL.

The V gene is TRBV2, the J gene TRBJ2-1; TRBD2 agrees at 11 bases. The V gene end was trimmed by 8 bases and the J gene end by 10 bases; junction bases not matched to a gene: 10. The CDR3 is made up of 14 amino acids. Germline-derived CDR1 and CDR2 are SNHLY and FYNNEI. In nucleotides, the CDR3 is TGTGCCAGCCGACGACTAGCGGGATGGCAGGAGCAGTTCTTC. Translation: CASRRLAGWQEQFF.

This rearrangement joins TRBV4-2 to TRBJ2-3, with 7 bases aligning to TRBD2. With 1 base clipped from V and 2 bases from J, the junction kept 9 bases outside the gene matches. The CDR3 totals 17 residues. The V gene's germline CDR1 is LGHNA and CDR2 YNFKEQ. CDR3 sequence (DNA): TGTGCCAGCAGCCAAGTAACGGCTAGCGGCTACACAGATACGCAGTATTTT. This gives the protein CASSQVTASGYTDTQYF.

The chain combines TRBV6-1 with TRBJ2-3; TRBD2 agrees at 8 bases. The CDR3 spans 15 residues. J gave up 1 base and V 4 bases, and 4 bases lay outside the gene matches. Germline V lookup: CDR1 MNHNS, CDR2 SASEGT. CDR3 in amino acids: CASSVGLAGTDTQYF. The CDR3 DNA reads TGTGCCAGCAGTGTCGGACTAGCCGGCACAGATACGCAGTATTTT.

The chain joins TRBV29-1 to TRBJ1-2; no definite D call. The CDR3 has 13 residues. Germline assignment: CDR1 SQVTM and CDR2 ANQGSEA. V gave up 1 base and J gave up 2 bases, with 8 bases separating them. The CDR3 coding sequence is TGCAGCGTTGAAGTTTCATGGAACTATGGCTACACCTTC. This sequence encodes CSVEVSWNYGYTF.

The chain carries TRBV15 and TRBJ2-7; the match to TRBD2 covers 7 bases. The V gene's germline CDR1 is LNHNV and CDR2 YYDKDF (reference sequence). After removal of 4 bases from V and 3 bases from J, the junction contained 6 bases not matched to a gene. This CDR3 comprises 14 residues. The CDR3 is CATSKAGSNYEQYF. The CDR3 coding sequence is TGTGCCACCAGCAAAGCGGGGTCTAACTACGAGCAGTACTTC. Using reference TRBV15 and TRBJ2-7 for the parts outside the CDR3, the full variable domain is DAMVIQNPRYQVTQFGKPVTLSCSQTLNHNVMYWYQQKSSQAPKLLFHYYDKDFNNEADTPDNFQSRRPNTSFCFLDIRSPGLGDTAMYLCATSKAGSNYEQYFGPGTRLTVT.

This clone has just a few counts. V usage is TRBV7-9 and J usage is TRBJ1-2; D is unclear. The CDR3 runs to 12 residues. Germline CDR1 SEHNR, CDR2 FQNEAQ (reference sequence). Trimming removed 4 bases at V and 6 bases at J, with 9 bases between. In DNA form, the CDR3 reads TGTGCCAGCAGCTCCATTGGAGATGGCTACACCTTC. This sequence encodes CASSSIGDGYTF.

The sample holds one count of this clone. The rearrangement uses TRBV27 and TRBJ2-7, with 8 bases lining up with TRBD1. CDR3 size: 16 residues. Trimming took 0 bases from V and 4 from J; bases not matched to a gene: 8. Per the germline V gene, CDR1 is MNHEY and CDR2 is SMNVEV (reference sequence). CDR3 protein: CASSLSGDRGRYEQYF. CDR3 DNA: TGTGCCAGCAGTTTATCGGGAGACAGGGGACGGTACGAGCAGTACTTC.

This clone was observed a handful of times. This chain uses TRBV5-6 with TRBJ2-2; perhaps TRBD1 as D (6 bases). The CDR3 spans 14 residues. Germline values: CDR1 SGHDT, CDR2 YYEEEE. V was clipped by 4 bases and J by 1 base, with 8 bases between them. CDR3 amino acids: CASSKQGNTGELFF. The CDR3 DNA sequence: TGTGCCAGCAGCAAACAGGGGAACACCGGGGAGCTGTTTTTT.

The CDR3 loop is CASSLDPVGEKLFF. The CDR3 coding sequence is TGCGCCAGCAGCTTGGATCCAGTTGGGGAAAAACTGTTTTTT. This rearrangement joins TRBV5-1 to TRBJ1-4, with D unresolved. The length of the CDR3 is 14 residues. Germline assignment: CDR1 SGHRS and CDR2 YFSETQ. V lost 0 bases and J 8 bases, leaving 11 bases between the germline ends.

The chain combines TRBV18 with TRBJ1-1; TRBD1 might be the D (6 bases). The CDR3 length is 14 residues. V was clipped by 5 bases and J by 11 bases, with 21 bases between them. The germline gives CDR1 KGHSH, CDR2 LQKENI. The CDR3 loop reads CASSVRDTSSSAFF. The DNA of the CDR3 is TGTGCCAGCTCAGTACGGGACACCTCTTCGTCGGCTTTCTTT.